The rows below give T cell receptor beta chains drawn from one sample of a study of T cell changes during pregnancy in multiple sclerosis. Clones were read by immunoSEQ multiplex PCR, and TCRdb kept only the in-frame ones, dropping some. Of about 73,000 clones detected, roughly 92% appear once; the ten largest clones hold 2.8%. Sequenced here: peripheral blood, sampled in the third trimester of pregnancy. Receptor source: a female donor in good health, enrolled as a control in a pregnancy study. Both conserved end residues are part of each CDR3. Fields, in order: CDR3 length, V gene, clone size, D gene, J gene, CDR3 DNA, CDR3 protein. The D gene is left open where the match is weak. Clone size is stated in some rows and not others, as once, few, many or a class when expanded.

14	TRBV5-1	NA	TRBD2	TRBJ2-3	TGCGCCAGCAGCTCGGGGGGTGGCACAGATACGCAGTATTTT	CASSSGGGTDTQYF
13	TRBV5-6	NA	NA	TRBJ1-1	TGTGCCAGCAGCTTCGGCGGGCCTGGTGAAGCTTTCTTT	CASSFGGPGEAFF
14	TRBV10-3	NA	NA	TRBJ1-3	TGTGCCACCGGGAGCGCGAGCTCTGGAAACACCATATATTTT	CATGSASSGNTIYF
14	TRBV7-2	NA	TRBD2	TRBJ2-5	TGTGCCAGCAGCCCGAGACTTAGCGGGGAGACCCAGTACTTC	CASSPRLSGETQYF
13	TRBV5-4	once	NA	TRBJ1-2	TGTGCCAGCAGCCTGGTGCAGGGCGGACGCTACACCTTC	CASSLVQGGRYTF
15	TRBV6-6	NA	TRBD1	TRBJ2-7	TGTGCCAGCAGCCACCGGGACAGGGGAGCCTACGAGCAGTACTTC	CASSHRDRGAYEQYF
14	TRBV7-9	NA	TRBD1	TRBJ1-2	TGTGCCAGCAGCCAGACAGGGACCCTGGATGGCTACACCTTC	CASSQTGTLDGYTF
15	TRBV5-1	once	NA	TRBJ2-1	TGCGCCAGCAGCTGGGGGGACTCTACCTTGGGTGAGCAGTTCTTC	CASSWGDSTLGEQFF
16	TRBV11-3	once	TRBD2	TRBJ2-1	TGTGCCAGCAGCTCAGGGACTAGCGGGAGGGCCGGTGAGCAGTTCTTC	CASSSGTSGRAGEQFF
11	TRBV28	NA	TRBD1	TRBJ1-1	TGTGCCACTATAAGGACAGGGAGGGCTTTCTTT	CATIRTGRAFF
14	TRBV11-2	NA	NA	TRBJ2-7	TGTGCCAGCAGCCCCCTCCCGAGGGCTTACGAGCAGTACTTC	CASSPLPRAYEQYF
16	TRBV4-2	NA	TRBD2	TRBJ2-1	TGTGCCAGCAGCCAAGATCGGGGGGGACTCTACAATGAGCAGTTCTTC	CASSQDRGGLYNEQFF
15	TRBV4-1	NA	TRBD1	TRBJ2-3	TGCGCCAGCGGACCCACAGGGGCTAGCACAGATACGCAGTATTTT	CASGPTGASTDTQYF
15	TRBV10-2	NA	NA	TRBJ2-5	TGCGCCAGCAAACCTCATGGACTCGTTCAAGAGACCCAGTACTTC	CASKPHGLVQETQYF
11	TRBV4-1	NA	NA	TRBJ2-7	TGCGCCAGCAGGGGCCCCCAAGAGCAGTACTTC	CASRGPQEQYF
15	TRBV6-6	NA	TRBD1	TRBJ1-6	TGTGCCAGCAGCGACCGGGACAGGGGTAATTCACCCCTCCACTTT	CASSDRDRGNSPLHF
14	TRBV5-6	NA	NA	TRBJ1-5	TGTGCCAGCAGCGAAAGTCCGGGCAATCAGCCCCAGCATTTT	CASSESPGNQPQHF
16	TRBV4-1	NA	TRBD2	TRBJ2-1	TGCGCCAGCAGCCAAGTAGGGAGCGGGAGGAGGAATGAGCAGTTCTTC	CASSQVGSGRRNEQFF
18	TRBV27	NA	TRBD2	TRBJ2-3	TGTGCCAGCAGTCTACGTGCTCCGGGACTAGGCTACACAGATACGCAGTATTTT	CASSLRAPGLGYTDTQYF
15	TRBV14	NA	TRBD1	TRBJ1-1	TGTGCCAGCAGCCCGTACCGATCAGGGGGGACTGAAGCTTTCTTT	CASSPYRSGGTEAFF
13	TRBV7-9	NA	TRBD2	TRBJ2-1	TGTGCCAGCAGCTCGGGACTAGCAAATGAGCAGTTCTTC	CASSSGLANEQFF
13	TRBV5-4	NA	NA	TRBJ1-2	TGTGCCAGCAGCTTAGACAGAGATTATGGCTACACCTTC	CASSLDRDYGYTF
15	TRBV5-1	once	NA	TRBJ2-3	TGCGCCAGCAGCTCTGCGGGGGCCCTCACAGATACGCAGTATTTT	CASSSAGALTDTQYF
16	TRBV19	NA	NA	TRBJ1-4	TGTGCCAGTAGATCTATGGGGCAACCAACTAATGAAAAACTGTTTTTT	CASRSMGQPTNEKLFF
15	TRBV11-2	NA	TRBD1	TRBJ1-2	TGTGCCAGCAGCCCCTGGACAGGGATTAGCTATGGCTACACCTTC	CASSPWTGISYGYTF
16	TRBV28	NA	NA	TRBJ1-3	TGTGCCAGCAGGCCGACAGTTCCTAGCTCTGGAAACACCATATATTTT	CASRPTVPSSGNTIYF
13	TRBV6-5	NA	NA	TRBJ2-5	TGTGCCAGCAGATGGGGGGGCGCAGAGACCCAGTACTTC	CASRWGGAETQYF
14	TRBV9	NA	NA	TRBJ2-3	TGTGCCAGCAGCAACGGGATATCCACAGATACGCAGTATTTT	CASSNGISTDTQYF
18	TRBV4-1	NA	NA	TRBJ1-6	TGCGCCAGCAGCCAACCTCGGATGGCGGGAAGTAATAATTCACCCCTCCACTTT	CASSQPRMAGSNNSPLHF
16	TRBV27	NA	NA	TRBJ2-7	TGTGCCAGCAGTTCCAATCCTCCGGACAGCATCTACGAGCAGTACTTC	CASSSNPPDSIYEQYF
16	TRBV28	once	NA	TRBJ2-3	TGTGCCAGCGCCCCTCCAGGGACTGTTGATACAGATACGCAGTATTTT	CASAPPGTVDTDTQYF
13	TRBV28	NA	TRBD1	TRBJ2-7	TGTGCCAGCAGCCCGACAGGGATCTACGAGCAGTACTTC	CASSPTGIYEQYF
14	TRBV11-2	NA	NA	TRBJ2-7	TGTGCCAGCAGCATCGGACTGGTATCCTACGAGCAGTACTTC	CASSIGLVSYEQYF
14	TRBV6-5	NA	NA	TRBJ2-7	TGTGCCAGCAGTTCTTCCGGGACTTCCTACGAGCAGTACTTC	CASSSSGTSYEQYF
15	TRBV30	few	NA	TRBJ2-7	TGTGCCTGGAGTCTCCCGGGACTCAACTCCTACGAGCAGTACTTC	CAWSLPGLNSYEQYF
16	TRBV2	NA	TRBD1	TRBJ1-6	TGTGCCAGCACCCCCGGGACAGGGGGCGCAGATTCACCCCTCCACTTT	CASTPGTGGADSPLHF
18	TRBV7-3	once	NA	TRBJ2-6	TGTGCCAGCAGCTTACAACTCACGGGGAGCTCTGGGGCCAACGTCCTGACTTTC	CASSLQLTGSSGANVLTF
16	TRBV27	NA	NA	TRBJ2-3	TGTGCCAGCAGTTTAGGGATACAGGGTTCCACAGATACGCAGTATTTT	CASSLGIQGSTDTQYF
13	TRBV27	NA	NA	TRBJ1-6	TGTGCCAGCTCATCCGGGTTAATTTCACCCCTCCACTTT	CASSSGLISPLHF
13	TRBV19	NA	NA	TRBJ2-3	TGTGCCAGTAGTATCGGTCGGGTCGATACGCAGTATTTT	CASSIGRVDTQYF
15	TRBV15	NA	NA	TRBJ2-3	TGTGCCACCAGCAGAGATCGGGAGCAAGCGAATACGCAGTATTTT	CATSRDREQANTQYF
16	TRBV7-2	NA	NA	TRBJ2-3	TGTGCCAGCAGCTTAGTTGTGGGAGTTAGCACAGATACGCAGTATTTT	CASSLVVGVSTDTQYF
12	TRBV29-1	NA	TRBD1	TRBJ1-6	TGCAGCGCCGGGACAGGGGATTCACCCCTCCACTTT	CSAGTGDSPLHF
16	TRBV27	NA	NA	TRBJ1-6	TGTGCCAGCAGTTTACTCGCAGGGTCGGCGAATTCACCCCTCCACTTT	CASSLLAGSANSPLHF
15	TRBV9	NA	TRBD2	TRBJ2-1	TGTGCCAGCAGCGCGGGGACTAGGGGCTACAATGAGCAGTTCTTC	CASSAGTRGYNEQFF
15	TRBV28	NA	NA	TRBJ2-3	TGTGCCAGCAGTTTCTCAGGCTGGGGCACAGATACGCAGTATTTT	CASSFSGWGTDTQYF
17	TRBV18	once	TRBD1	TRBJ1-3	TGTGCCAGCTCGGAGGGGACAGTGGAAAGAGGGAGAAACACCATATATTTT	CASSEGTVERGRNTIYF
16	TRBV7-2	once	TRBD1	TRBJ1-6	TGTGCCAGCAGCTTAGTACAGGGGGCGAACAATTCACCCCTCCACTTT	CASSLVQGANNSPLHF
14	TRBV12-5	NA	TRBD1	TRBJ2-5	TGTGCTAGTGGCGGGACAGGGGGCCGAGAGACCCAGTACTTC	CASGGTGGRETQYF
16	TRBV9	NA	TRBD1	TRBJ1-6	TGTGCCAGCAGCGCTCAGGGGGCCCCGCATAATTCACCCCTCCACTTT	CASSAQGAPHNSPLHF
21	TRBV1	NA	NA	TRBJ2-7	TGCACCAGCAGCCCGAGACCCTCCGGGACTAGCGGGCCCTTGAGATCCTACGAGCAGTACTTC	CTSSPRPSGTSGPLRSYEQYF
15	TRBV5-8	once	NA	TRBJ2-7	TGTGCCAGCAGCTTGGTACTCTCCCTCTCCTACGAGCAGTACTTC	CASSLVLSLSYEQYF
14	TRBV19	NA	NA	TRBJ1-5	TGTGTCAGTAGTAGACAGTATAGCAATCAGCCCCAGCATTTT	CVSSRQYSNQPQHF
12	TRBV2	NA	TRBD2	TRBJ2-5	TGTGCCAGCACCCAGGTGCTAGCGGTTCAGTACTTC	CASTQVLAVQYF
10	TRBV7-8	NA	NA	TRBJ2-3	TGTGCCATCCAGGCCGATACGCAGTATTTT	CAIQADTQYF